This T cell receptor (beta chain) was captured in a study of T cell changes during pregnancy in multiple sclerosis. Some clones are missing from TCRdb's copy, which holds only in-frame ones; the method was immunoSEQ multiplex PCR. This table holds approximately 44,000 clones, about nine tenths found once. J was trimmed by 1 base and V by 6 bases; bases with no gene match: 7. CDR1 PRHDT and CDR2 FYEKMQ come from the germline V gene (reference sequence). The CDR3 runs 16 residues. The receptor was derived from a female donor with multiple sclerosis, enrolled in a pregnancy study. Source: CD4+ T cells from peripheral blood mononuclear cells, taken before pregnancy. This rearrangement joins TRBV13 to TRBJ2-3, with TRBD1 matching 10 bases. CDR3 loop: CASSFPGTGGTDTQYF. In DNA form, the CDR3 reads TGTGCCAGCAGTTTTCCCGGGACAGGGGGCACAGATACGCAGTATTTT.